Shown below are 8 T cell receptor beta chains from a single sample sequenced in a study of T cells in women clearing cervical HPV infection. Only in-frame clones appear in the TCRdb table, and some are missing; sequencing was by immunoSEQ multiplex PCR. The sample includes under 30,000 clones. Sequencing used blood buffy coat. The receptor set was obtained from a woman aged 18 to 75 with a cervical HPV16 infection that either progressed to CIN3+ or cleared (not recorded which).

Of note for this clone: From the germline J gene comes the end of the CDR3, since the read stops 3 residues before it. V is TRBV18 and J is TRBJ2-4; TRBD2 might be the D (6 bases). The CDR3 consists of 14 residues. CDR1 is KGHSH and CDR2 is LQKENI in the germline V gene. The CDR3 is CASSPGRTNYGQYF. Partial CDR3 DNA: TGTGCCAGCTCACCCGGACGGACTAACTATGGT. Complete variable domain (other parts from reference TRBV18 and TRBJ2-4): NAGVMQNPRHLVRRRGQEARLRCSPMKGHSHVYWYRQLPEEGLKFMVYLQKENIIDESGMPKERFSAEFPKEGPSILRIQQVVRGDSAAYFCASSPGRTNYGQYFGAGTRLSVL.

About this clone itself: The sequenced fragment ends 3 residues before the CDR3 boundary, so the rest is inferred from the germline J gene. This chain links TRBV19 with TRBJ1-1; D may be TRBD1 (6 bases). This CDR3 is built from 14 residues. From germline, CDR1 is LNHDA and CDR2 SQIVND (reference sequence). The germline V and J ends were trimmed by 7 bases and 1 base, with 13 bases remaining between them. The covered CDR3 bases are TGTGCCAGTAAAATTAGGACAGCGAACACTGAA. This gives the protein CASKIRTANTE. The CDR3, in full, reads CASKIRTANTEAFF.

As regards this clone: The sequence runs out 3 residues before the end of the CDR3; the remainder is reconstructed from the germline J gene. The rearrangement uses TRBV7-9 and TRBJ2-7; TRBD2 matches at 10 bases. The length of the CDR3 is 14 residues. CDR1 is SEHNR, CDR2 FQNEAQ, per germline (reference sequence). V gave up 5 bases and J gave up 1 base; unmatched junction bases: 2. The part of the CDR3 DNA that was read is TGTGCCAGCAGCCGGACTAGCGGTTCCTACGAG. Residues: CASSRTSGSYE. In full, the CDR3 is CASSRTSGSYEQYF.

As regards this clone: The read is 3 residues too short to cover the CDR3 end, so that end is filled in from the germline J gene. This sequence joins TRBV29-1 and TRBJ2-3; possibly TRBD1 or TRBD2 for D (5 bases each). CDR1 and CDR2 from the germline V gene are SQVTM and ANQGSEA. The CDR3 has 14 amino acids. The covered CDR3 bases are TGCAGCGTTGACCGTCTCGGCCAGGGAGTGACG. Protein: CSVDRLGQGVT. The full CDR3 protein is CSVDRLGQGVTQYF.

Note on this clone: From the germline J gene comes the end of the CDR3, since the read stops 3 residues before it. V gene TRBV11-1 combines with J gene TRBJ2-7, with 11 bases identical to TRBD2. CDR1 SGHAT and CDR2 FQDESV come from the germline V gene (reference sequence). The V gene end was trimmed by 5 bases and the J gene end by 5 bases; junction bases not matched to a gene: 5. The CDR3 consists of 14 residues. The CDR3 reads CASSPRLAGHEQYF. The DNA read from the CDR3 is TGTGCCAGCAGCCCTCGACTAGCGGGACACGAG.

Incomplete CDR3 DNA: TGTGCCAGTAGTATCAGAGTAGCGGGGGCCAGGAATGAG. Translated: CASSIRVAGARNE. The full CDR3 is CASSIRVAGARNEQFF. This chain links TRBV19 with TRBJ2-1; 9 bases match TRBD2. The CDR3 end is not reached by the read, which stops 3 residues before it; the germline J gene fills it in. CDR3 length equals 16 residues. Germline CDR1 is LNHDA and CDR2 is SQIVND (reference sequence). Losses at the gene ends were 3 bases for V and 7 bases for J; bases not matched to a gene: 10.

Turning to this clone: Read sequence stops 3 residues before the CDR3 end, and the germline J gene provides the missing end. The rearrangement links TRBV6-2 or TRBV6-3 to TRBJ2-4; 7 positions agree with TRBD2. The length of the CDR3 is 17 residues. Per the germline V gene, CDR1 is MNHEY and CDR2 is SVGEGT. Losses at the gene ends were 6 bases for V and 0 bases for J; bases not matched to a gene: 11. CDR3 bases read: TGTGCCAGCAGCCGGAACCGGGGGGTCGGAGCCAAAAACATT. Translated, it gives CASSRNRGVGAKNI. The entire CDR3 is CASSRNRGVGAKNIQYF.

As concerns this clone: Read data end 3 residues before the CDR3 end; the end is taken from the germline J gene. The chain uses TRBV19 and TRBJ1-3; a possible D gene is TRBD1 (6 bases). Trimming shortened V by 7 bases and J by 2 bases, and 21 bases separated the two germline ends. Per germline, CDR1 LNHDA and CDR2 SQIVND (reference sequence). CDR3 length equals 17 residues. The CDR3 bases that were read are TGTGCCAGTATCCCACTTGGGGGCCCCAAAGCTGGAAACACC. Its protein product is CASIPLGGPKAGNT. The whole CDR3 protein is CASIPLGGPKAGNTIYF.